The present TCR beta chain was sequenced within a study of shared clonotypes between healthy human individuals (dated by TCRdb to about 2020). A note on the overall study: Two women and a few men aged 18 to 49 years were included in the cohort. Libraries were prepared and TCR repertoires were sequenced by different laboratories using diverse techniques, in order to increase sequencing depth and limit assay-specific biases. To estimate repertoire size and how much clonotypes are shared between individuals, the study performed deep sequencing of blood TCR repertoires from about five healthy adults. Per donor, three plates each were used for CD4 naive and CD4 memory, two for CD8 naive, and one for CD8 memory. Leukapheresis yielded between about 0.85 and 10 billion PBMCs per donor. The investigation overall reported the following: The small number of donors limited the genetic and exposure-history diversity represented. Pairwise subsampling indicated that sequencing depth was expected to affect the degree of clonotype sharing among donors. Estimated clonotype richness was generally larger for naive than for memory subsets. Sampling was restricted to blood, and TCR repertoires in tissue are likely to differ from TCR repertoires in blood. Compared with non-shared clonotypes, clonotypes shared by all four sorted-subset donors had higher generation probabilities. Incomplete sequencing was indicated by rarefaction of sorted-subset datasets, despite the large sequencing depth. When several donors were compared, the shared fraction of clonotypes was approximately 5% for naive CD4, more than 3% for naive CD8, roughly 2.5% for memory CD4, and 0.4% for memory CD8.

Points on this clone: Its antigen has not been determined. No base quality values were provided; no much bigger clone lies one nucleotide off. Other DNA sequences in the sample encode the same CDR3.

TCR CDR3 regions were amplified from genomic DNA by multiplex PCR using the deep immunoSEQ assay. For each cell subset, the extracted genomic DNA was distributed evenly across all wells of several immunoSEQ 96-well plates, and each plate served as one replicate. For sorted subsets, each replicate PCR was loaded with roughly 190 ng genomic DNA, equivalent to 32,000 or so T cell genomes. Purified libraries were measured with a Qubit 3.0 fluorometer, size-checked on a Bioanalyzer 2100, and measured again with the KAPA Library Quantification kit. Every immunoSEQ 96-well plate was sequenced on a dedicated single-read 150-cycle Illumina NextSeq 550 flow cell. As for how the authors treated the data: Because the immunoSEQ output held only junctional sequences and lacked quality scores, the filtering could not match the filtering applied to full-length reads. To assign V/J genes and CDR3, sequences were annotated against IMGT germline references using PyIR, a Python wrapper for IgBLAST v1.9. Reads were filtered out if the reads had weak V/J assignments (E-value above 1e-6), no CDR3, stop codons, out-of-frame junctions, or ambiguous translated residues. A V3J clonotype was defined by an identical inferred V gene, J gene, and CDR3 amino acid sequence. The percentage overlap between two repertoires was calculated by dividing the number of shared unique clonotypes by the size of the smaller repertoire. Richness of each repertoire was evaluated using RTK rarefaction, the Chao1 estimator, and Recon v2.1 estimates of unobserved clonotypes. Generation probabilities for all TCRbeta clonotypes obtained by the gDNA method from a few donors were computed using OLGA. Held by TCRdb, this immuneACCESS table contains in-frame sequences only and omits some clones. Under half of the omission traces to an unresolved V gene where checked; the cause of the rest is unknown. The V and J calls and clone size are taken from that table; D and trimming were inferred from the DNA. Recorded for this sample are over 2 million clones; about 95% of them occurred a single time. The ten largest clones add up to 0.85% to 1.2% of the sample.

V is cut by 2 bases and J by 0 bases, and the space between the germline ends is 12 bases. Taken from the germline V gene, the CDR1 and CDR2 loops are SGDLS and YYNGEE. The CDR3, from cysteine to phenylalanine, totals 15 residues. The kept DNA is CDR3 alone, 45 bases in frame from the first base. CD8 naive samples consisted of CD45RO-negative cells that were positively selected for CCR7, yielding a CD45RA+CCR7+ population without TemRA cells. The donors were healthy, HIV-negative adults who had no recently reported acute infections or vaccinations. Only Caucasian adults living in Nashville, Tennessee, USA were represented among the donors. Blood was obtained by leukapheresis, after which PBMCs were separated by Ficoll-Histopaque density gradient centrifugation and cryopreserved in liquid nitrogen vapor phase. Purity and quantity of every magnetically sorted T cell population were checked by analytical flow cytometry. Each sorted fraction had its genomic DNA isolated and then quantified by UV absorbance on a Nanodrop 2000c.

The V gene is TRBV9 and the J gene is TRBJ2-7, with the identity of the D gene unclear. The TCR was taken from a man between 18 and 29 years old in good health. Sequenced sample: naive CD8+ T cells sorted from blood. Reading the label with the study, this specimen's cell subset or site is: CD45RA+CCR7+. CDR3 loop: CASSVDAGSSYEQYF. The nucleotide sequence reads TGTGCCAGCAGCGTGGATGCCGGAAGCTCCTACGAGCAGTACTTC.